The 10 T cell receptor beta chains in this list originate from one sample, sequenced in a study of OX40 agonist ivuxolimab in advanced cancers. Libraries came from the immunoSEQ multiplex PCR assay. Here the immuneACCESS table is served through TCRdb, limited to in-frame sequences with V and J called. Missing clones are a known gap in these copies; in checked studies unresolved V genes cover under half, and the rest lacks a known reason. This sample has 45,000 to 50,000 clones in its table, and 80% to 95% of those were observed once. The ten largest account for less than 7.5% of the sample. This specimen consisted of CD4+ or CD8+ T cells sorted from blood, obtained in a trial of the OX40 agonist ivuxolimab. These receptors all come from an adult with an advanced solid tumor such as melanoma, head and neck, liver or kidney cancer.

The CDR3 DNA follows: TGTGCCACCAGTTTGGACAGGGGCTCCTACGAGCAGTACGTC. Translating gives CATSLDRGSYEQYV. The chain recombines TRBV15 with TRBJ2-7; the match to TRBD1 covers 9 bases. Trimming cost V 6 bases and J 0 bases; bases outside gene matches: 3. The CDR3 contains 14 residues. The germline gives CDR1 LNHNV, CDR2 YYDKDF (reference sequence).

The gene calls are TRBV6-1 and TRBJ2-7; D possibly corresponds to TRBD2 (6 bases). Trimming removed 6 bases from V and 2 bases from J, with 11 bases in between. In germline, CDR1 is MNHNS, CDR2 SASEGT. The CDR3 is 13 residues long. CDR3 loop: CASSRDLTYEQYF. The CDR3 coding sequence is TGTGCCAGCAGCCGGGACTTGACCTACGAGCAGTACTTC.

V gene TRBV15 combines with J gene TRBJ2-3; tentatively, D is TRBD2 (6 bases). The CDR3 runs 19 residues. The ends were cut back, 4 bases at V and 1 base at J, with 24 bases in the middle. CDR1 and CDR2 (germline): LNHNV, YYDKDF (reference sequence). CDR3: CATSIGRGGRPEGTDTQYF. CDR3 DNA: TGTGCCACCAGCATCGGGCGGGGCGGGCGACCTGAGGGCACAGATACGCAGTATTTT.

Remarks on this clone: At one of its ends the junction is not consistent with the germline gene, which may arise from a read error. The sample holds other DNA sequences that translate to the same CDR3. The chain is built from TRBV19 and TRBJ1-1; D call uncertain. The CDR3 extends over 14 amino acids. Germline CDR1 is LNHDA and CDR2 is SQIVND (reference sequence). The CDR3 loop is CASSIRDPNTEAFF. In DNA, the CDR3 is TGTGCCAGTAGTATCCGGGATCCGAACACTGAGGCTTTCTTT.

CDR3 nucleotides: TGTGCCAGCAGCAGCAGGCGGGGTGACGAAATTAGCACAGATACGCAGTATTTT. The encoded protein is CASSSRRGDEISTDTQYF. The chain couples TRBV7-9 to TRBJ2-3, with D possibly being TRBD2 (6 bases). The germline V gene has CDR1 SEHNR and CDR2 FQNEAQ (reference sequence). The V end was cut by 5 bases, the J end by 0 bases, with 21 bases between. CDR3 length equals 18 residues.

The chain uses TRBV11-1 and TRBJ2-5; D is tentatively TRBD1 or TRBD2 (6 bases each). V was pared by 5 bases and J by 5 bases, with 18 bases between. CDR1 SGHAT and CDR2 FQDESV come from the germline V gene (reference sequence). This CDR3 has 15 amino acids. In nucleotides, the CDR3 is TGTGCCAGCAGCCGTACAGGGAGGACCACGGAGACCCAGTACTTC. Protein: CASSRTGRTTETQYF. Full variable domain (missing parts from reference TRBV11-1 and TRBJ2-5): EAEVAQSPRYKITEKSQAVAFWCDPISGHATLYWYRQILGQGPELLVQFQDESVVDDSQLPKDRFSAERLKGVDSTLKIQPAELGDSAMYLCASSRTGRTTETQYFGPGTRLLVL.

The chain has TRBV5-1 and TRBJ1-1; D uncertain. The CDR3 totals 15 residues. Germline V gene sequence: CDR1 SGHRS, CDR2 YFSETQ. The V end was cut by 0 bases, the J end by 0 bases, with 9 bases between. CDR3 sequence reads: CASSLAAGMNTEAFF. As DNA, the CDR3 is TGCGCCAGCAGCTTGGCCGCAGGAATGAACACTGAAGCTTTCTTT. The full variable domain, its missing parts supplied by reference TRBV5-1 and TRBJ1-1, is KAGVTQTPRYLIKTRGQQVTLSCSPISGHRSVSWYQQTPGQGLQFLFEYFSETQRNKGNFPGRFSGRQFSNSRSEMNVSTLELGDSALYLCASSLAAGMNTEAFFGQGTRLTVV.

This clone has more than one count but fewer than ten. J is TRBJ1-2 and V is TRBV4-1, with D possibly TRBD1 on 6 matching bases. CDR1 is MGHRA and CDR2 is YSYEKL in the germline V gene. The CDR3 totals 16 residues. V lost 0 bases and J 4 bases, leaving 15 bases between the germline ends. The CDR3 sequence is CASSQDGLGAAYGYTF. The CDR3 coding sequence is TGCGCCAGCAGCCAAGACGGTCTGGGGGCAGCCTATGGCTACACCTTC.

CDR3 DNA: TGTGCCAGCAGCTTGGGATCTGGGACAGGGCCCCAAGAGACCCAGTACTTC. Its translation is CASSLGSGTGPQETQYF. The chain recombines TRBV5-6 with TRBJ2-5; 9 bases fit TRBD1. This CDR3 has 17 amino acids. Germline assignment: CDR1 SGHDT and CDR2 YYEEEE. The V gene end was trimmed by 0 bases and the J gene end by 1 base; junction bases not matched to a gene: 7.

This clone was observed a single time. V gene TRBV2 combines with J gene TRBJ1-5; weak D call: TRBD1 (6 bases). Germline V lookup: CDR1 SNHLY, CDR2 FYNNEI. The CDR3 spans 16 residues. V shed 0 bases and J shed 3 bases, with 12 bases lying between them. Here the CDR3 reads CASSEAPPGDNQPQHF. In DNA form, the CDR3 reads TGTGCCAGCAGTGAAGCCCCTCCAGGGGACAATCAGCCCCAGCATTTT.